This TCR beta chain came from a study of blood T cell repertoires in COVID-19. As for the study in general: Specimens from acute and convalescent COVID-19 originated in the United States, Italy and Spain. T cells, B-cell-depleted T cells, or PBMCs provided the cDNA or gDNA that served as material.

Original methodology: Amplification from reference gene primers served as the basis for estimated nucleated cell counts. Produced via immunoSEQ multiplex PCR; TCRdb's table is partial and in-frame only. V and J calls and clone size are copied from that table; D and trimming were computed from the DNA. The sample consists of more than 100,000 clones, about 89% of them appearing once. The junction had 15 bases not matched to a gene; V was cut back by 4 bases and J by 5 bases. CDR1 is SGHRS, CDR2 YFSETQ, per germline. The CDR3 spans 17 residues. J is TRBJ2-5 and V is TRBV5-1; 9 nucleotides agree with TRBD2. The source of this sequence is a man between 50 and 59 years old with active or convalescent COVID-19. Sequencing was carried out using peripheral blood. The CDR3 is CASSARAGGRGEETQYF. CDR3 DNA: TGCGCCAGCAGCGCGAGGGCCGGCGGGAGGGGAGAGGAGACCCAGTACTTC.